A single T cell receptor (beta chain) is shown here with its context. Trimming left V 4 bases short and J 0 bases short, with 4 bases between. This CDR3 region has 13 residues. Germline assignment: CDR1 MNHNY and CDR2 SVGAGI (reference sequence). The sample belongs to a study of OX40 agonist ivuxolimab in advanced cancers. The table came from immunoSEQ multiplex PCR; TCRdb's copy has only in-frame clones and leaves some out. This table has 90,000 to 100,000 clones, less than 90% appearing once. The source of this sequence is an adult with an advanced solid tumor such as melanoma, head and neck, liver or kidney cancer. The source was CD4+ or CD8+ T cells sorted from blood, collected in a trial of the OX40 agonist ivuxolimab. The rearrangement uses TRBV6-6 and TRBJ1-5; D gene unclear. The CDR3 spells CASSSHSNQPQHF. The CDR3 DNA reads as TGTGCCAGCAGTTCCCATAGCAATCAGCCCCAGCATTTT.